This T cell receptor beta chain was captured by sequencing in a study of cytomegalovirus exposure and HLA in healthy donors. The PCR ran on 60 Vbeta and 13 Jbeta primers. Measured with immunoSEQ multiplex PCR; TCRdb has only the in-frame clones, and not every one. The profile shows some 97,000 clones, around 82% of them singletons. The CDR3 totals 13 residues. Trimming removed 5 bases from V and 3 bases from J, with 14 bases in between. Per the germline V gene, CDR1 is GTSNPN and CDR2 is SVGIG (reference sequence). The sample consisted of PBMCs. The clonotype was recovered from a woman between 50 and 59 years old in good health and CMV-seropositive. The chain links TRBV30 to TRBJ2-7, with D unclear. CDR3 nucleotides: TGTGCCTGGGAGCGAACGCCCCGCTACGAGCAGTACTTC. Amino acid sequence: CAWERTPRYEQYF.